The rows below give T cell receptor beta chains drawn from one sample of a study of blood T cells in healthy people across ages. A single record per CDR3 protein comes from TCRdb applying MiXCR to the 5' RACE reads. The table includes 710,000 or so distinct CDR3 sequences, 22% detected once. Sequencing input: blood. The receptors here all came from an older man in good health. Both conserved end residues are trimmed from each CDR3.

>TRBV14|TRBJ2-4
ASSQGGSAVAKNIQY
>TRBV5-1|TRBJ1-1
ASSFDVAGVNAF
>TRBV20-1|TRBJ2-5
SARGWAGDLQETQY
>TRBV27|TRBJ2-7
ASSLRGLATYEQY
>TRBV20-1|TRBJ1-3
SAIDRPPGNTVY
>TRBV20-1|TRBJ2-1
SARSGLAGADEQF
>TRBV9|TRBJ1-3
ASSVGDGILSSPGNTIY
>TRBV4-3|TRBJ2-1
ASSYGLSACNEQF
>TRBV6-5|TRBJ1-2
ASTPGGSGYT
>TRBV11-2|-
ASSLAGSGLSYEQY
>TRBV5-1|TRBJ1-4
ASSLTRQGTTNEKLF
>TRBV10-3|TRBJ2-3
AISEGGTGTADTQY
>TRBV10-3|TRBJ1-4
AISVAREGEKLF
>TRBV12-3/TRBV12-4|TRBJ1-2
ASSHRQGYGYT
>TRBV12-3/TRBV12-4|TRBJ1-3
ASRPRPGNTIY
>TRBV28|TRBJ2-3
ASSGVRGGPGDTQY
>TRBV7-2|TRBJ1-3
ASSLSFRETGNTIY
>TRBV2|TRBJ2-3
ASGGLKDTQY
>TRBV7-2|TRBJ2-5
AGSLVGIQETQY
>TRBV15|TRBJ2-4
ATSRSGSGVKSNIQY
>TRBV20-1|TRBJ1-2
SASDEGYGYT
>TRBV29-1|TRBJ2-5
SVGGTQETQY
>TRBV6-6|TRBJ1-1
ASWQGEVYTEAF
>TRBV6-1|TRBJ1-2
ASSARTGGNYGYT
>TRBV7-7|TRBJ2-2
ASSPQSGGTGELF
>TRBV12-3/TRBV12-4|TRBJ2-2
ASSLTGGLDGELF
>TRBV12-3/TRBV12-4|TRBJ1-4
ASRSGATNEKLF
>TRBV28|TRBJ1-4
ASRIGHPQLTNEKLF
>TRBV20-1|TRBJ2-3
SARDPLAGRTDTQY
>TRBV12-3/TRBV12-4|TRBJ2-5
ASSFGRGQETQY
>TRBV5-8|TRBJ1-4
ASSPPRGLEKLF
>TRBV7-9|TRBJ1-2
ASSLPGYYGYT
>TRBV28|TRBJ2-3
ASILLAGGFDTQY
>TRBV5-1|TRBJ1-4
ASSSITGAGNEKLF
>TRBV20-1|TRBJ1-1
SAGLRGLTEAF
>TRBV6-2/TRBV6-3|TRBJ2-1
ASWTSVTYNEQF
>TRBV20-1|TRBJ1-1
SARMGMRNTEAF
>TRBV10-3|TRBJ2-5
AIRWEGVAGETQY
>TRBV20-1|TRBJ1-3
SAHLSGNTIY
>TRBV28|TRBJ1-1
ASSPLSGRNTEAF
>TRBV7-2|TRBJ2-5
ASSPNRGRSTQY
>TRBV7-6|TRBJ2-3
ASSLTLPRGRATDTQY
>TRBV12-3/TRBV12-4|TRBJ1-5
ASSLPGARNQPQH
>TRBV20-1|TRBJ1-4
SARSATNEKLF
>TRBV27|TRBJ1-3
ASGSRGTGNTIY
>TRBV7-9|TRBJ2-2
ASSLARNGNTGELF
>TRBV11-2|TRBJ2-5
ASSLGGTGETQY
>TRBV4-1|TRBJ2-3
ASSQDYGSTDTQY
>TRBV5-1|TRBJ1-4
ASSEDRGEKLF
>TRBV28|-
ASTGGGTDEQY
>TRBV6-2/TRBV6-3|TRBJ2-1
ASSYSGRGRNEQF
>TRBV20-1|TRBJ1-4
SARDLQDATNEKLF
>TRBV16|TRBJ1-2
ASSQSGSYGYT
>TRBV3-1|TRBJ2-2
ASARGAGGTGELF
>TRBV20-1|TRBJ2-3
ARDSGSRTDTQY
>TRBV7-9|TRBJ2-1
ASSLTGLAENEQF
>TRBV7-9|TRBJ1-2
ASSKSGYGYT